This T cell receptor beta chain was captured by sequencing in a study of blood T cell repertoires in COVID-19 (dated by TCRdb to between 2020 and 2021). Notes on the research overall: Collaborator samples came from the United States, Italy and Spain and covered acute and convalescent phases of COVID-19. The material from the prospective study consisted of cDNA or gDNA derived from T cells, B-cell-depleted T cells, or PBMCs. The dataset comprised deeply sampled blood TCRbeta repertoires from subjects exposed to, actively infected with, or recovered from COVID-19. The repertoires were released in a freely available public database meant as a resource for research on the immune response to SARS-CoV-2. Samples came from the ongoing ImmuneRACE study (first 160 participants) plus 1,254 subjects from 6 global collaborators. Sample metadata almost always included a de-identified subject ID, COVID-19 status, age in years and sex. Where HLA class I and class II types were available, the types were taken from metadata supplied by the sample provider, not from assay-based typing. Results and caveats for the whole study, not just this receptor: How much clinical and demographic metadata was included differed by source and by participant, and the metadata was provided uncurated.

TCRbeta CDR3 regions were amplified from genomic DNA using the immunoSEQ Assay, a bias-controlled multiplex PCR. The authors processed their data as follows. Nucleated cell counts per sample were estimated from amplification of reference gene primers within the assay. To quantify the absolute abundance of each unique TCRbeta CDR3 rearrangement, sequence reads were collapsed and filtered. Productive Simpson clonality was computed per sample as the square root of Simpson's diversity index over productive rearrangements. As stored in TCRdb, this immuneACCESS dataset retains in-frame rearrangements with V and J assigned. A fraction of the clones does not appear; measured against another copy, unresolved V genes explain less than half of the discrepancy, and the remainder lacks a known reason. V, J and clone size are taken as reported in that table, and D and trimming were inferred from the DNA itself. In this sample the table shows some 250,000 clones, around 86% of which occur a single time. 2.2% of the sample is taken by the ten largest.

Of note for this clone: The antigen it binds to is not known. Per-nucleotide qualities are absent, and no much larger clonotype sits a single base away.

Another Seattle source contributed samples from volunteer blood donors who had recovered from COVID-19. Collaborating institutions collected whole blood in K2EDTA tubes following their own protocols. Collaborator samples were shipped for TCRbeta analysis as frozen whole blood, isolated PBMCs, or DNA extracted from either sample type. Trimming takes 4 bases from V and 6 bases from J, and the germline ends sit 22 bases apart. From the germline V gene, CDR1 is SQVTM and CDR2 is ANQGSEA. The CDR3 sequence holds 15 residues, the cysteine and phenylalanine included. Only CDR3 DNA remains: 45 bases, in frame from the first base.

The rearranged chain carries TRBV29-1 and TRBJ2-7; TRBD1 is a possible D gene, resting on 5 matching bases. The sequence came from a young man who had recovered from COVID-19. Material for sequencing was peripheral blood. The DNA sequence is given as TGCAGCGTTGTCTGGTTTGGGGAAAAGGGGCGCGAGCAGTACTTC. This is translated as CSVVWFGEKGREQYF.